This T cell receptor beta chain was found in a study of TIL therapy for anti-PD-1-resistant metastatic lung cancer. At the level of the study: Tumors carried a median about 1.5 non-synonymous mutations per megabase.

The libraries were made with immunoSEQ v3. Survey-level samples got 1.5 million to 2.5 million read pairs; deep-level samples got about 5-6 million. Some clones are missing from TCRdb's copy, which holds only in-frame ones; the method was immunoSEQ multiplex PCR. The sample holds more than 50,000 clones, 87% seen once. Per germline, CDR1 SGHVS and CDR2 FQNEAQ. V was pared by 1 base and J by 5 bases, with 14 bases between. This CDR3 spans 15 amino acids. In the case of this clone: What it binds is unknown.

Noted time point: pre-treatment sample, taken before nivolumab and TIL therapy. Study-wide points: Treatment-naive, never-smoker and oncogene-addicted patients were overrepresented in this highly selected cohort.

The sequencing here drew on blood, taken at baseline. The TCR originated in a person aged 25-85 years with non-small cell lung cancer. This chain uses TRBV7-8 with TRBJ2-5; D might be TRBD1 (6 bases). CDR3 protein: CASSLVVGAHETQYF. The CDR3 DNA reads as TGTGCCAGCAGCTTAGTTGTGGGGGCGCATGAGACCCAGTACTTC.